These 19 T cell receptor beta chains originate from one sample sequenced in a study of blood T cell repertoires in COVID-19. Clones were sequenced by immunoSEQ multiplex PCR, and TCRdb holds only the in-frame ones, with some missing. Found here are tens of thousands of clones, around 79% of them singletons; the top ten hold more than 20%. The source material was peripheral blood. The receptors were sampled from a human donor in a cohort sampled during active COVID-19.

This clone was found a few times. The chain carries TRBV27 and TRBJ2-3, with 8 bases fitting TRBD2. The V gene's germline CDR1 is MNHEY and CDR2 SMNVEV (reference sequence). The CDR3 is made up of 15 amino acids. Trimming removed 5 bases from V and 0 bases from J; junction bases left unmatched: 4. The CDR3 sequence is CASSALAASTDTQYF. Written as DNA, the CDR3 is TGTGCCAGCAGTGCACTAGCGGCAAGCACAGATACGCAGTATTTT.

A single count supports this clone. The CDR3 sequence is CAWSPPVYRPNYGYTF. In DNA, the CDR3 is TGTGCCTGGAGTCCCCCAGTCTACAGGCCTAACTATGGCTACACCTTC. This rearrangement joins TRBV30 to TRBJ1-2; D might be TRBD1 (5 bases). This CDR3 contains 16 residues. Germline assignment: CDR1 GTSNPN and CDR2 SVGIG (reference sequence). V gave up 2 bases and J gave up 0 bases, with 16 bases separating them.

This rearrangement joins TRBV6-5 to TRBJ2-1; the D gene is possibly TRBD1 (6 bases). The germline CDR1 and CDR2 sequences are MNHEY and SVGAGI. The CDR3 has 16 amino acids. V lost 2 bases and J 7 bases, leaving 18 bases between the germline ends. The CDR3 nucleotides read TGTGCCAGCAGTTACGAATTTTACCCCAGGGGTAATGAGCAGTTCTTC. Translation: CASSYEFYPRGNEQFF.

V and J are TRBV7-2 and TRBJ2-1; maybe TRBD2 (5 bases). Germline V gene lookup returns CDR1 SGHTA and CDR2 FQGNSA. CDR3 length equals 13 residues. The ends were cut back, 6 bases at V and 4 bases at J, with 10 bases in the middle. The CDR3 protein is CASSRGGYNEQFF. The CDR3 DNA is TGTGCCAGCAGTCGCGGAGGATACAATGAGCAGTTCTTC. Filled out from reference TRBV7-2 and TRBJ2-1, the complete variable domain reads GAGVSQSPSNKVTEKGKDVELRCDPISGHTALYWYRQSLGQGLEFLIYFQGNSAPDKSGLPSDRFSAERTGGSVSTLTIQRTQQEDSAVYLCASSRGGYNEQFFGPGTRLTVL.

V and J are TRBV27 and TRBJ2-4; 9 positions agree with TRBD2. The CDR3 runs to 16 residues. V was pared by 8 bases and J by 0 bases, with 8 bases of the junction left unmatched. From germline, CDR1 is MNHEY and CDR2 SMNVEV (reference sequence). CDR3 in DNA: TGTGCCAGCCGATCAGGACTAGCGCTAGCCAAAAACATTCAGTACTTC. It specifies CASRSGLALAKNIQYF.

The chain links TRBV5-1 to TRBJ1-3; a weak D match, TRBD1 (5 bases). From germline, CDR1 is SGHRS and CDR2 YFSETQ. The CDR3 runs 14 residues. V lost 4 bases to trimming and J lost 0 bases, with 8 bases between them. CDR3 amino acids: CASSLTGSGNTIYF. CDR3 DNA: TGCGCCAGCAGCCTTACAGGCTCTGGAAACACCATATATTTT.

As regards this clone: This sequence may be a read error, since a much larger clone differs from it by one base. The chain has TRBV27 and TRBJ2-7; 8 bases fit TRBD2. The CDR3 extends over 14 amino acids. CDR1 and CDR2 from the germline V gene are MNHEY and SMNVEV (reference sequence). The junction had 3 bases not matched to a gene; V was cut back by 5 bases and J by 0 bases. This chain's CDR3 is CASSPGTSSYEQYF. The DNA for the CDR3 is TGTGCCAGCAGTCCCGGGACTAGCTCCTACGAGCAGTACTTC.

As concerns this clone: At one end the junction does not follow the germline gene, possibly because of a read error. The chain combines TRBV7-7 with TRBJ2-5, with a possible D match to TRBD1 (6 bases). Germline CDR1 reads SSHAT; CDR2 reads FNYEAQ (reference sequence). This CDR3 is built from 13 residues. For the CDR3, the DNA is TGTGCTAGCAGCTTGGACAGTCAAGAGACCCAGTACTTC. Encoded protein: CASSLDSQETQYF.

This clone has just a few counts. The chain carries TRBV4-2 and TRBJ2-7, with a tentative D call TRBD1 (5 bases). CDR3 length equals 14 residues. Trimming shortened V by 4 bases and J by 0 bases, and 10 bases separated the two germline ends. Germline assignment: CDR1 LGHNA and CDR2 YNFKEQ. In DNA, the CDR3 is TGTGCCAGCAGCCGGGGCGGTAGCTCCTACGAGCAGTACTTC. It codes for CASSRGGSSYEQYF.

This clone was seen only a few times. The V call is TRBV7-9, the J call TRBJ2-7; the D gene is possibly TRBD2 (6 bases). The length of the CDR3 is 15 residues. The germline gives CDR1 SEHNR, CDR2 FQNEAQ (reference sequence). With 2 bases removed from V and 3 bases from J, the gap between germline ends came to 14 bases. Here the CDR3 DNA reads TGTGCCAGCAGCTTACCTAGCGAATATCTCTACGAGCAGTACTTC. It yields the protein CASSLPSEYLYEQYF.

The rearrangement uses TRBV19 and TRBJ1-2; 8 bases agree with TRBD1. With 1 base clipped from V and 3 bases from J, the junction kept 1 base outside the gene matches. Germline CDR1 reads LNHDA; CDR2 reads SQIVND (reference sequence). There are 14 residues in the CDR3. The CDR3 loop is CASSIVDRDYGYTF. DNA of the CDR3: TGTGCCAGTAGTATAGTGGACAGGGACTATGGCTACACCTTC.

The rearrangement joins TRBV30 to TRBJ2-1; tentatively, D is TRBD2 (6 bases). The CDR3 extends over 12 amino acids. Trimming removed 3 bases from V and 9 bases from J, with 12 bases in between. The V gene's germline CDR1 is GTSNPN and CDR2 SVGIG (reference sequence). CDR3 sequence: CAWRMEGSEQFF. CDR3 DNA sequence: TGTGCCTGGAGGATGGAGGGAAGTGAGCAGTTCTTC.

The DNA of the CDR3 is TGTGCCACCAGTGACCCCGGACAGGGGAACTACGAGCAGTACTTC. This encodes CATSDPGQGNYEQYF. The rearrangement uses TRBV24-1 and TRBJ2-7, with 9 bases identical to TRBD1. Per the germline V gene, CDR1 is KGHDR and CDR2 is SFDVKD. J gave up 3 bases and V 4 bases, and 6 bases lay outside the gene matches. The CDR3 sequence is 15 residues long.

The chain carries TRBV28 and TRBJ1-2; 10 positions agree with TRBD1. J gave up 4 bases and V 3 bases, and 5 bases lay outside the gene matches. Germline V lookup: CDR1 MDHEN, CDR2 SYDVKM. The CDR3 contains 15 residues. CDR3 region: CASSLGTGVSYGYTF. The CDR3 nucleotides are TGTGCCAGCAGTTTGGGGACAGGGGTGAGCTATGGCTACACCTTC.

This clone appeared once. The CDR3 nucleotides are TGTGCCAGCAGCCCCTTTCTAGCGGGAGGCGTTGTCTACGAGCAGTACTTC. It yields the protein CASSPFLAGGVVYEQYF. The chain joins TRBV3-1 (or the pseudogene TRBV3-2) to TRBJ2-7; 11 bases agree with TRBD2. The length of the CDR3 is 17 residues. CDR1 is LGHDT, CDR2 YNNKEL, per germline (reference sequence). Trimming removed 4 bases from V and 3 bases from J; junction bases left unmatched: 11.

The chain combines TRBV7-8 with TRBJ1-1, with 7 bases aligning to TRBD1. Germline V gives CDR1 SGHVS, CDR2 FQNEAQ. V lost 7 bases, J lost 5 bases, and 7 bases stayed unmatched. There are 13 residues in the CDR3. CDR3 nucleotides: TGTGCCAGCATCAACAGGGGTTTAACTGAAGCTTTCTTT. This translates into CASINRGLTEAFF.

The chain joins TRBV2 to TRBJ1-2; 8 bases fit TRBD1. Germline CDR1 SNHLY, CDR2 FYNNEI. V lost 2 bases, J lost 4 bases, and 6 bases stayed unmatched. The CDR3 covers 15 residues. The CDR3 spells CASSEQGALTYGYTF. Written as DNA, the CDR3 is TGTGCCAGCAGTGAACAGGGGGCCCTAACCTATGGCTACACCTTC.

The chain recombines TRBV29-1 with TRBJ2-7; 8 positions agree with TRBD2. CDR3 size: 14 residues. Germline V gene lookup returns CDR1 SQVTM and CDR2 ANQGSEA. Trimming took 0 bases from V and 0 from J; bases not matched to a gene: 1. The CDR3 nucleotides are TGCAGCGTTGAAGATCTAGCGGGCTCCTACGAGCAGTACTTC. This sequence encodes CSVEDLAGSYEQYF.

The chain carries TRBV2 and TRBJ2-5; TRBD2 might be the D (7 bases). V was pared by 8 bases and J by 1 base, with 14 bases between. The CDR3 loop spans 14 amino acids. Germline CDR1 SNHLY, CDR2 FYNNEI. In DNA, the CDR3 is TGTGCCAGCGCGTGGGGGGGCGGCCAAGAGACCCAGTACTTC. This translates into CASAWGGGQETQYF.